This T cell receptor beta chain was captured by sequencing in a study of shared clonotypes between healthy human individuals. Regarding the study as a whole: Generation probabilities of non-shared clonotypes were lower (relative to those shared by all four donors).

CDR3 length: 14 amino acids. CDR1 and CDR2 (germline): KGHSY, FQNENV. The V gene lost 5 bases and the J gene lost 1 base, with 11 bases spanning the gap. For this clone: Antigen unknown.

Adult Caucasians living in Nashville, Tennessee made up all of the donors. Here immunoSEQ multiplex PCR was the method, and the copy in TCRdb shows in-frame clones only, minus some. Of millions of clones listed, around nine tenths were seen once; the top ten hold 0.13% to 0.15%. The specimen sequenced was naive CD4+ T cells sorted from blood. Subset in this sample: CD45RA+ positively selected. The clonotype originates from a man aged 18 to 30 in good health. The chain links TRBV16 to TRBJ1-1; D might be TRBD1 (6 bases). The CDR3: CASSSLDRNTEAFF. The CDR3 nucleotides read TGTGCCAGCAGCTCTCTGGACAGGAACACTGAAGCTTTCTTT.